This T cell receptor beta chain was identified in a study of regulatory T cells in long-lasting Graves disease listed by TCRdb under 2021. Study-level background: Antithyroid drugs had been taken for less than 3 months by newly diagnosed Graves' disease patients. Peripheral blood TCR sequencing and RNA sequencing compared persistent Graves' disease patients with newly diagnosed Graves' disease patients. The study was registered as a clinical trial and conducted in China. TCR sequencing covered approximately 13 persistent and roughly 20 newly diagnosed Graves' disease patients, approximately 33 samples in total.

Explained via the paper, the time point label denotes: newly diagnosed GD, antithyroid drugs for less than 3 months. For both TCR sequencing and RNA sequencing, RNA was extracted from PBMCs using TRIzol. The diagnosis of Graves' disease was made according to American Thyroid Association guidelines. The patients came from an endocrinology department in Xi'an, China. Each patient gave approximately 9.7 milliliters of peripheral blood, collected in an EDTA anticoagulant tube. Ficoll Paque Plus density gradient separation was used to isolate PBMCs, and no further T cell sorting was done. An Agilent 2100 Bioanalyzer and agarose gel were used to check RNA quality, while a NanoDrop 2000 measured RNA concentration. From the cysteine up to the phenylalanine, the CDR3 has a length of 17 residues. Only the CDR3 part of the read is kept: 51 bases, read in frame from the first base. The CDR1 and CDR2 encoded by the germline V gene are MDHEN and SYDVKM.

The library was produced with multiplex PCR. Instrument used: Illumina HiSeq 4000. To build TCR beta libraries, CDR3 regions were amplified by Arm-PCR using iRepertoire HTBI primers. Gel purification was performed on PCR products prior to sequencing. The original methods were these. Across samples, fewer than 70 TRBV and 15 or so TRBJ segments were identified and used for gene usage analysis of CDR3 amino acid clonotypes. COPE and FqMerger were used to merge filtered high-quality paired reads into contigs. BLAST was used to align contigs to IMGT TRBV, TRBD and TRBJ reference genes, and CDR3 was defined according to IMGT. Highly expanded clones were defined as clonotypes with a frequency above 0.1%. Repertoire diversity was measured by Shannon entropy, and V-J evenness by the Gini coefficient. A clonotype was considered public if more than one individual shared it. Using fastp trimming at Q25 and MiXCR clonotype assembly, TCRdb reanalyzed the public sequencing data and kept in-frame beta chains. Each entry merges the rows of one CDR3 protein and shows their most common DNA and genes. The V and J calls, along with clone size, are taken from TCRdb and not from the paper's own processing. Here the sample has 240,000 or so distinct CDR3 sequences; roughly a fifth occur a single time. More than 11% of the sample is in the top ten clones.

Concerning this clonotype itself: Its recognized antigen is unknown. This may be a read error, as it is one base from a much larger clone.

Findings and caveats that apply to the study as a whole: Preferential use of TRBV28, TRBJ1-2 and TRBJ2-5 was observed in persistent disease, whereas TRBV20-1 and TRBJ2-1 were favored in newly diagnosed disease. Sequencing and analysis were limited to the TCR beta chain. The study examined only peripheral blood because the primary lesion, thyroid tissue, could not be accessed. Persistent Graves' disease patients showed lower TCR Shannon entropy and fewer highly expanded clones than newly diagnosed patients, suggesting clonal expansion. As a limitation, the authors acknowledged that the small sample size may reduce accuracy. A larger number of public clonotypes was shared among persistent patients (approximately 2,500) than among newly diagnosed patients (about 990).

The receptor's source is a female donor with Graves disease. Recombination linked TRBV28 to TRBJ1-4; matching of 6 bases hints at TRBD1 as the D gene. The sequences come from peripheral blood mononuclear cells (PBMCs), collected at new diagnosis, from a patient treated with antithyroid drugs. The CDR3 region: CASSRAATGTTNEKLLF. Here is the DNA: TGTGCCAGCAGTCGCGCAGCCACAGGGACAACTAATGAAAAACTGCTTTTT.